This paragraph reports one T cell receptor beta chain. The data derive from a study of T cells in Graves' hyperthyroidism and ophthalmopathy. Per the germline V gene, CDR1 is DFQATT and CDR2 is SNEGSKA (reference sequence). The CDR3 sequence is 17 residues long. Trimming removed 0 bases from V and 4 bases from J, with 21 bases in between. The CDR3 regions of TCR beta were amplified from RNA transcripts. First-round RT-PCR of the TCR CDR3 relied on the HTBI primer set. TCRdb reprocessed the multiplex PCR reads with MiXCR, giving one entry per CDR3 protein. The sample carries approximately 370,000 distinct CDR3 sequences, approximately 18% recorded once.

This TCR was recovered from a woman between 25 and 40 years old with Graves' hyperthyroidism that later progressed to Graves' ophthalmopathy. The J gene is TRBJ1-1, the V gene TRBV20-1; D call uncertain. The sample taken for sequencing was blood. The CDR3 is CSARDFALGQISTEAFF. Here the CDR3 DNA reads TGCAGTGCTAGAGATTTTGCTTTAGGGCAAATCTCCACTGAAGCTTTCTTT.